This T cell receptor (beta chain) was obtained from a study of blood T cell repertoires in COVID-19. At the level of the study: Samples representing acute and convalescent COVID-19 were sourced from the United States, Italy and Spain. Sample material is recorded as cDNA or gDNA derived from T cells, B-cell-depleted T cells, or PBMCs.

CDR1 and CDR2 from the germline V gene are MNHNS and SASEGT. V gave up 5 bases and J gave up 2 bases; unmatched junction bases: 4. The CDR3 runs to 15 residues. Original processing methods: Reference gene primer amplification gave nucleated cell count estimates. Data came from immunoSEQ multiplex PCR; TCRdb stores just in-frame clones and leaves some out. V and J calls and clone size are as listed in that table; D and trimming were resolved from the DNA. The table includes 200,000 to 250,000 clones, about three quarters detected once. This chain uses TRBV6-1 with TRBJ2-1; 9 nucleotides match TRBD2. Sequenced sample: peripheral blood. The source is a woman in her 70s with acute or convalescent COVID-19. In DNA, the CDR3 is TGTGCCAGCAGTAAGACTAGCGGACCCTACAATGAGCAGTTCTTC. Translated: CASSKTSGPYNEQFF.